Reported below is one TCR beta chain. V trimming: 3 bases; J trimming: 5 bases; junction bases outside the gene matches: 15. CDR1 and CDR2 from the germline V gene are LGHDT and YNNKEL (reference sequence). The CDR3 loop spans 18 amino acids. The sample is drawn from a study of blood T cells in healthy people across ages. A second PCR, run for about 7 to 12 cycles, used a sample-barcoded 5' primer plus a J-beta primer mix. One entry per CDR3 protein, called by TCRdb with MiXCR from the 5' RACE reads. The sample has about a million distinct CDR3 sequences; 45% to 60% are singletons. The sample comprised blood. This receptor was identified in a woman aged 60-75 years in good health. The chain is built from TRBV3-1 and TRBJ2-1; 8 positions match TRBD2. Here the CDR3 reads CASSHGGTSPIADNEQFF. The CDR3 DNA sequence: TGTGCCAGCAGCCATGGGGGGACTAGTCCCATAGCCGACAATGAGCAGTTCTTC.